The 21 T cell receptor beta chains in this list originate from one sample, sequenced in a study of blood T cell repertoires in COVID-19. This table comes from immunoSEQ multiplex PCR, and its TCRdb copy is limited to in-frame clones, with some not included. The table includes fewer than 350,000 clones, around 90% detected once. Sample: PBMCs or T cells enriched from blood (not recorded which). These receptors came from a man aged 60-69 years who had recovered from COVID-19.

The rearrangement uses TRBV5-1 and TRBJ2-2; 8 bases fit TRBD1. J was trimmed by 7 bases and V by 1 base; bases with no gene match: 6. This CDR3 has 15 residues. Germline V gene lookup returns CDR1 SGHRS and CDR2 YFSETQ. CDR3: CASSLKSGGVGELFF. The DNA of the CDR3 is TGCGCCAGCAGCTTGAAGTCAGGGGGCGTCGGGGAGCTGTTTTTT.

The V gene is TRBV7-9, the J gene TRBJ2-5; a weak D match, TRBD2 (5 bases). In germline, CDR1 is SEHNR, CDR2 FQNEAQ (reference sequence). The CDR3 consists of 15 residues. V was cut by 4 bases and J by 2 bases, with 14 bases left in between. CDR3 protein: CASSSGLPGQETQYF. The DNA for the CDR3 is TGTGCCAGCAGCTCCGGCCTACCGGGACAAGAGACCCAGTACTTC.

V usage is TRBV7-3 and J usage is TRBJ2-5, with D possibly being TRBD2 (6 bases). V gave up 5 bases and J gave up 2 bases, with 9 bases separating them. The CDR3 totals 13 residues. CDR1 and CDR2 (germline): SGHTA, FQGTGA. The CDR3 region has the DNA TGTGCCAGCAGCCGCGGGACTCAAGAGACCCAGTACTTC. Amino acids: CASSRGTQETQYF.

J is TRBJ2-2 and V is TRBV19; TRBD2 matches 12 bases. The CDR3 is 15 residues long. Germline CDR1 LNHDA, CDR2 SQIVND (reference sequence). Trimming took 6 bases from V and 2 from J; bases not matched to a gene: 1. CDR3 sequence (DNA): TGTGCCAGTAGGACTAGCGGGAGCAACACCGGGGAGCTGTTTTTT. Protein product: CASRTSGSNTGELFF.

The chain combines TRBV7-9 with TRBJ2-7; D perhaps matches TRBD2 (7 bases). CDR3 length equals 13 residues. The V gene's germline CDR1 is SEHNR and CDR2 FQNEAQ (reference sequence). Trimming pared 5 bases from V and 5 bases from J, leaving 13 bases between. In DNA form, the CDR3 reads TGTGCCAGCAGCCTCGAGGGGGGGGACGAGCAGTACTTC. Protein: CASSLEGGDEQYF.

The chain uses TRBV6-5 and TRBJ1-6, with TRBD1 identical over 8 bases. The CDR3 contains 15 residues. CDR1 and CDR2 from the germline V gene are MNHEY and SVGAGI. The V gene end was trimmed by 5 bases and the J gene end by 12 bases; junction bases not matched to a gene: 12. CDR3: CASSPQDRGYRPLHF. DNA for the CDR3: TGTGCCAGCAGTCCCCAAGACAGGGGTTACAGACCCCTCCACTTT.

The V call is TRBV2, the J call TRBJ2-1, with 7 bases fitting TRBD1. Trimming cost V 7 bases and J 2 bases; bases outside gene matches: 5. There are 14 residues in the CDR3. CDR1 and CDR2 (germline): SNHLY, FYNNEI. This CDR3 reads CASKPGGTYNEQFF. As DNA, the CDR3 is TGTGCCAGCAAACCAGGGGGAACCTACAATGAGCAGTTCTTC.

This sequence joins TRBV28 and TRBJ1-4; a possible D gene is TRBD1 (5 bases). The CDR3 covers 15 residues. The V and J ends lost 6 bases and 8 bases respectively, with 19 bases between them. Per the germline V gene, CDR1 is MDHEN and CDR2 is SYDVKM. This chain's CDR3 is CASSSFGGSEEKLFF. The CDR3 nucleotides are TGTGCCAGCAGCTCCTTTGGGGGGAGTGAAGAAAAACTGTTTTTT.

In this sample, this clone turned up once. The chain has TRBV5-1 and TRBJ2-7; 8 nucleotides match TRBD1. Germline V CDR1 and CDR2: SGHRS, YFSETQ. The J segment lost 4 bases and the V segment lost 3 bases, leaving 6 bases of the junction unmatched. This CDR3 has 14 residues. CDR3 in DNA: TGCGCCAGCAGCTCGAGACAGGGGCAGTACGAGCAGTACTTC. Translated, it gives CASSSRQGQYEQYF.

This chain joins TRBV5-1 and TRBJ2-7, with D maybe TRBD2 (5 bases). Trimming stripped 2 bases from V and 5 bases from J, with 17 bases between. This CDR3 comprises 15 residues. Germline CDR1 is SGHRS and CDR2 is YFSETQ. As DNA, the CDR3 is TGCGCCAGCAGCTTCGTGGAGAAAGCGGTCCACGAGCAGTACTTC. It specifies CASSFVEKAVHEQYF.

The V gene is TRBV28, the J gene TRBJ1-2; no clear D gene. Germline CDR1 reads MDHEN; CDR2 reads SYDVKM. This CDR3 is built from 11 residues. V was pared by 5 bases and J by 4 bases, with 5 bases between. The CDR3 spells CASSHSYGYTF. The CDR3 nucleotides read TGTGCCAGCAGTCACAGCTATGGCTACACCTTC.

The chain employs TRBV7-2 and TRBJ1-6; D gene uncertain. CDR3 length: 15 amino acids. Germline values: CDR1 SGHTA, CDR2 FQGNSA. Trimming shortened V by 5 bases and J by 9 bases, and 17 bases separated the two germline ends. CDR3 DNA sequence: TGTGCCAGCAGCACCCGACCCGGGATAGCTTCACCCCTCCACTTT. The encoded protein is CASSTRPGIASPLHF.

This chain uses TRBV5-1 with TRBJ2-7; TRBD1 matches at 7 bases. With V trimmed by 0 bases and J by 5 bases, 8 bases remained unmatched. CDR3 length: 15 residues. Germline values: CDR1 SGHRS, CDR2 YFSETQ. CDR3 DNA sequence: TGCGCCAGCAGCTTGGTAAACAGGGGAGAGGACGAGCAGTACTTC. Translation: CASSLVNRGEDEQYF.

This clone has just one count. The chain employs TRBV27 and TRBJ2-1; 11 positions agree with TRBD2. The J segment lost 3 bases and the V segment lost 5 bases, leaving 3 bases of the junction unmatched. Per germline, CDR1 MNHEY and CDR2 SMNVEV (reference sequence). This CDR3 has 15 residues. CDR3 region: CASSAGLADYNEQFF. CDR3 nucleotides: TGTGCCAGCAGTGCGGGACTAGCGGACTACAATGAGCAGTTCTTC.

This clone showed up just once. This chain uses TRBV24-1 with TRBJ2-1; 9 bases are a match to TRBD1. The germline gives CDR1 KGHDR, CDR2 SFDVKD. V dropped 10 bases and J dropped 6; count of bases not matched to a gene: 3. The CDR3 extends over 12 amino acids. DNA for the CDR3: TGTGCCACGGGACAGGGATCCAATGAGCAGTTCTTC. As protein: CATGQGSNEQFF.

Details on this clone: A read error may account for a junction end that differs from germline. The chain combines TRBV2 with TRBJ2-5; 8 bases line up with TRBD2. Germline V lookup: CDR1 SNHLY, CDR2 FYNNEI. The CDR3 runs to 14 residues. CDR3 sequence reads: CASREAGVAETQYF. The CDR3 DNA follows: TGTGCCAGCAGGGAAGCGGGAGTAGCGGAGACCCAGTACTTC.

The chain has TRBV5-1 and TRBJ2-2; TRBD2 is a possible D gene (5 bases). Trimming removed 4 bases from V and 3 bases from J, with 10 bases in between. The CDR3 spans 14 residues. The germline V gene encodes CDR1 SGHRS and CDR2 YFSETQ. Written as DNA, the CDR3 is TGCGCCAGCAGCCCGGGATCACACACCGGGGAGCTGTTTTTT. It translates to CASSPGSHTGELFF.

This chain joins TRBV19 and TRBJ2-1; 8 nucleotides line up with TRBD2. The length of the CDR3 is 16 residues. Unmatched junction bases numbered 8, after V lost 5 bases and J lost 2 bases. Germline CDR1 is LNHDA and CDR2 is SQIVND (reference sequence). CDR3 residues: CASSFQRERAYNEQFF. CDR3 bases: TGTGCCAGTAGTTTTCAGCGGGAGCGGGCCTACAATGAGCAGTTCTTC. The full variable domain, in which reference TRBV19 and TRBJ2-1 provide the parts outside the CDR3, is DGGITQSPKYLFRKEGQNVTLSCEQNLNHDAMYWYRQDPGQGLRLIYYSQIVNDFQKGDIAEGYSVSREKKESFPLTVTSAQKNPTAFYLCASSFQRERAYNEQFFGPGTRLTVL.

The J gene is TRBJ1-5, the V gene TRBV3-1 (or the pseudogene TRBV3-2); no clear D gene. Germline CDR1 LGHDT, CDR2 YNNKEL (reference sequence). With 4 bases removed from V and 2 bases from J, the gap between germline ends came to 15 bases. CDR3 length equals 16 residues. The CDR3 bases are TGTGCCAGCAGCCCCGCCCTAATGCATGGCAATCAGCCCCAGCATTTT. Amino acid sequence: CASSPALMHGNQPQHF.

The chain has TRBV29-1 and TRBJ1-2, with D maybe TRBD1 (6 bases). This CDR3 is 17 amino acids long. In germline, CDR1 is SQVTM, CDR2 ANQGSEA. V was shortened by 5 bases and J by 1 base, with 23 bases between the two germline ends. The CDR3 coding sequence is TGCAGCGTTACAGTTCTCACTCAGGGGTCGTTTAACTATGGCTACACCTTC. Protein: CSVTVLTQGSFNYGYTF.

This clone has just a few counts. The genes are TRBV29-1 and TRBJ1-1; possibly TRBD1 for D (6 bases). Germline V gene data show CDR1 as SQVTM and CDR2 as ANQGSEA. The CDR3 consists of 12 residues. V was trimmed by 7 bases and J by 0 bases, leaving 9 bases between them. CDR3 DNA: TGCAGCGCCAGGGGTTTGAACACTGAAGCTTTCTTT. Amino acids: CSARGLNTEAFF.